This T cell receptor beta chain derives from a study of T cell responses to AZD1222 COVID-19 vaccine. On this clone: As yet, its antigen is unknown.

The CDR3 extends over 16 amino acids. Germline V gene lookup returns CDR1 SNHLY and CDR2 FYNNEI. V lost 2 bases to trimming and J lost 0 bases, with 13 bases between them. Study-level results: There were mostly white British donors and more females than males, and clonal diversity was possibly underestimated. Seropositivity was recorded at baseline in only 6 or 7 AZD1222 recipients.

The protocol was immunoSEQ multiplex PCR, while the TCRdb copy is restricted to in-frame clones and leaves out a portion. The table has about 100,000 clones, around 87% seen once. This clonotype was obtained from an adult in good health. This material consisted of peripheral blood, taken on day 0 of MenACWY control vaccination. The rearrangement uses TRBV2 and TRBJ1-2; D is unresolved. The CDR3 DNA reads as TGTGCCAGCAGTGAATTCGGAACAGCTACTAACTATGGCTACACCTTC. Translation gives CASSEFGTATNYGYTF.